The 6 T cell receptor beta chains reported below all come from one sample, sequenced in a study of radiotherapy plus CTLA-4 blockade in lung cancer. Sequencing was performed with immunoSEQ multiplex PCR; in TCRdb, only in-frame clones are kept and a portion is missing. Of approximately 97,000 clones in the sample, 83% are singletons; the top ten hold 0.84%. The sequencing used peripheral blood, collected from a patient treated with radiotherapy plus ipilimumab. The receptors here all came from a human donor with non-small cell lung cancer who had stable disease on radiotherapy plus ipilimumab.

The gene calls are TRBV5-1 and TRBJ2-1; D is uncertain. Per the germline V gene, CDR1 is SGHRS and CDR2 is YFSETQ. Trimming took 0 bases from V and 4 from J, leaving 11 bases between them. The CDR3 runs 15 residues. This chain's CDR3 is CASSLERSQYNEQFF. CDR3 nucleotide sequence: TGCGCCAGCAGCTTGGAACGTTCACAATACAATGAGCAGTTCTTC.

This clone was found once. The CDR3 spells CASRRTGRAYNEQFF. CDR3 sequence (DNA): TGTGCCAGCAGGAGGACGGGGAGGGCTTACAATGAGCAGTTCTTC. This chain uses TRBV6-1 with TRBJ2-1, with 7 bases matching TRBD2. This CDR3 is 15 amino acids long. Germline CDR1 reads MNHNS; CDR2 reads SASEGT. J was trimmed by 4 bases and V by 6 bases; bases with no gene match: 9.

The chain joins TRBV30 to TRBJ2-5; D is ambiguous. This CDR3 has 11 residues. Trimming removed 0 bases from V and 4 bases from J, with 3 bases in between. Germline V lookup: CDR1 GTSNPN, CDR2 SVGIG (reference sequence). As DNA, the CDR3 is TGTGCCTGGAGTGTACTAGAGACCCAGTACTTC. It translates to CAWSVLETQYF.

In DNA form, the CDR3 reads TGCAGCGTTGACTCTGGACGAACTAGCACAGATACGCAGTATTTT. Translating it yields CSVDSGRTSTDTQYF. V gene TRBV29-1 combines with J gene TRBJ2-3; D gene uncertain. Trimming removed 3 bases from V and 0 bases from J, with 13 bases in between. Per the germline V gene, CDR1 is SQVTM and CDR2 is ANQGSEA. The CDR3 totals 15 residues.

The V and J genes are TRBV4-2 and TRBJ1-5; a weak D match, TRBD1 (6 bases). V was pared by 1 base and J by 2 bases, with 12 bases between. Germline CDR1 and CDR2: LGHNA and YNFKEQ. This CDR3 has 16 residues. CDR3 DNA: TGTGCCAGCAGCCAAGGGGAGGGGGGGGGCAATCAGCCCCAGCATTTT. Translating gives CASSQGEGGGNQPQHF.

A word on this clone: An end of the junction does not agree with germline; a read error may underlie this. The V call is TRBV27, the J call TRBJ2-5; D uncertain. The germline CDR1 and CDR2 sequences are MNHEY and SMNVEV (reference sequence). This CDR3 comprises 14 residues. For the CDR3, the DNA is TGTGCCCGCAGCCCTGAGCGCCTACAAGAGACCCAGTACTTC. It translates to CARSPERLQETQYF.